This TCR beta chain was recorded in a study of technical replicates of blood from several donors. The data were produced by immunoSEQ multiplex PCR, yet TCRdb's version contains in-frame clones alone and is incomplete. The sample lists tens of thousands of clones; 94% were seen once. The CDR3 has 15 amino acids. With 5 bases clipped from V and 4 bases from J, the junction kept 10 bases outside the gene matches. Germline CDR1 reads SGHTA; CDR2 reads FQGTGA. The sequenced sample consisted of T cells isolated from PBMCs. The TCR comes from a human donor in good health. This rearrangement joins TRBV7-3 to TRBJ2-7; 8 bases map to TRBD1. The CDR3 bases are TGTGCCAGCAGCGTATCAGGGGGCTTGGAGTACGAGCAGTACTTC. It yields the protein CASSVSGGLEYEQYF.